This T cell receptor beta chain was found in a study of blood T cell repertoires in COVID-19. Study overall: The cDNA or gDNA used as material had been derived from T cells, B-cell-depleted T cells, or PBMCs.

This CDR3 is 14 amino acids long. The V gene's germline CDR1 is SNHLY and CDR2 FYNNEI. J was trimmed by 6 bases and V by 10 bases; bases with no gene match: 7. Repertoires were generated with immunoSEQ multiplex PCR, while TCRdb's copy carries only in-frame clones and drops some. This sample carries roughly 120,000 clones, 87% of them seen once, and the ten largest clones take approximately 7.7%. The chain combines TRBV2 with TRBJ2-1; 12 bases line up with TRBD2. The origin of this receptor is a human donor in a cohort sampled during active COVID-19. Sequenced input: peripheral blood. The CDR3 nucleotides are TGTGCCACCTATGGGACTAGCGGGCCCAATGAGCAGTTCTTC. Amino acid sequence: CATYGTSGPNEQFF.